The 18 T cell receptor beta chains presented below share a single source sample, sequenced in a study of control samples from healthy donors and cancer patients. Here immunoSEQ multiplex PCR was the method, and the copy in TCRdb shows in-frame clones only, minus some. The sample carries about 170,000 clones, 90% to 95% recorded once. The specimen was blood. These receptor sequences come from a woman between 18 and 29 years old in good health.

V gene TRBV3-1 (or the pseudogene TRBV3-2) combines with J gene TRBJ1-1, with D tentatively TRBD1 (5 bases). The V gene lost 4 bases and the J gene lost 5 bases, with 17 bases spanning the gap. This CDR3 contains 15 residues. From germline, CDR1 is LGHDT and CDR2 YNNKEL (reference sequence). Here the CDR3 DNA reads TGTGCCAGCAGCCCCCTCTTTCATGGGGGGACTGAAGCTTTCTTT. Translating gives CASSPLFHGGTEAFF.

The V and J genes are TRBV3-1 (or the pseudogene TRBV3-2) and TRBJ2-2; no firm D call. Trimming cost V 6 bases and J 1 base, with 3 bases left between them. This CDR3 is built from 12 residues. Germline V gives CDR1 LGHDT, CDR2 YNNKEL (reference sequence). CDR3: CASRRNTGELFF. In DNA, the CDR3 is TGTGCCAGCAGGAGGAACACCGGGGAGCTGTTTTTT.

The chain joins TRBV10-1 to TRBJ2-5, with TRBD1 matching over 8 bases. The CDR3 totals 16 residues. Germline V lookup: CDR1 WNHNN, CDR2 SYGVQD (reference sequence). V gave up 6 bases and J gave up 1 base; unmatched junction bases: 10. This CDR3 reads CASRGDRPTIQETQYF. The DNA of the CDR3 is TGCGCCAGCAGAGGGGACAGGCCGACGATCCAAGAGACCCAGTACTTC.

The CDR3 spells CASSLPRNSTSGRWRWTQYF. CDR3 bases: TGTGCCAGCAGTTTACCGCGCAACTCCACTAGCGGGAGATGGAGATGGACGCAGTATTTT. V and J are TRBV28 and TRBJ2-3, with 11 bases that match TRBD2. Per germline, CDR1 MDHEN and CDR2 SYDVKM. The CDR3 sequence is 20 residues long. Unmatched junction bases numbered 22, after V lost 2 bases and J lost 9 bases.

This chain connects TRBV3-1 (or the pseudogene TRBV3-2) to TRBJ1-2, with D tentatively TRBD1 (6 bases). Trimming pared 4 bases from V and 4 bases from J, leaving 16 bases between. CDR3 length equals 15 residues. Germline V CDR1 and CDR2: LGHDT, YNNKEL (reference sequence). CDR3 protein: CASSPESDSFYGYTF. In DNA, the CDR3 is TGTGCCAGCAGCCCAGAGTCGGACAGCTTCTATGGCTACACCTTC.

The chain employs TRBV6-5 and TRBJ1-4; D unclear. The CDR3 loop spans 13 amino acids. V shed 6 bases and J shed 7 bases, with 12 bases lying between them. From germline, CDR1 is MNHEY and CDR2 SVGAGI. Here the CDR3 reads CASSPYMSEKLFF. The CDR3 bases are TGTGCCAGCAGCCCGTATATGTCTGAAAAACTGTTTTTT.

The chain joins TRBV5-1 to TRBJ1-3, with D unclear. Looked up from germline, CDR1 is SGHRS and CDR2 is YFSETQ. With 4 bases removed from V and 4 bases from J, the gap between germline ends came to 12 bases. The CDR3 sequence is 14 residues long. The CDR3 is CASSEVVGGNTIYF. The CDR3 bases are TGCGCCAGCAGCGAGGTGGTGGGGGGAAACACCATATATTTT. The full variable domain, its missing parts supplied by reference TRBV5-1 and TRBJ1-3, is KAGVTQTPRYLIKTRGQQVTLSCSPISGHRSVSWYQQTPGQGLQFLFEYFSETQRNKGNFPGRFSGRQFSNSRSEMNVSTLELGDSALYLCASSEVVGGNTIYFGEGSWLTVV.

The chain uses TRBV7-2 and TRBJ2-1; 7 nucleotides align to TRBD1. Trimming took 4 bases from V and 6 from J; bases not matched to a gene: 6. CDR3 length: 14 residues. The germline CDR1 and CDR2 sequences are SGHTA and FQGNSA. The CDR3 bases are TGTGCCAGCAGCTCAGACAGGGCGATCAATGAGCAGTTCTTC. Protein: CASSSDRAINEQFF.

The genes are TRBV5-6 and TRBJ2-7; no clear D. Per the germline V gene, CDR1 is SGHDT and CDR2 is YYEEEE. The V end was cut by 3 bases, the J end by 3 bases, with 7 bases between. This CDR3 contains 12 residues. The DNA for the CDR3 is TGTGCCAGCAGCTCAACAGACTACGAGCAGTACTTC. As protein: CASSSTDYEQYF.

V gene TRBV2 combines with J gene TRBJ2-3; D gene ambiguous. Trimming shortened V by 4 bases and J by 7 bases, and 6 bases separated the two germline ends. Germline V gene lookup returns CDR1 SNHLY and CDR2 FYNNEI. This CDR3 is 11 amino acids long. The CDR3: CASSAANTQYF. The CDR3, as DNA: TGTGCCAGCAGTGCGGCAAATACGCAGTATTTT.

This clone has only one observation. CDR3 sequence: CASSARQMIYGYTF. The CDR3 nucleotides read TGTGCCAGCAGCGCCCGACAGATGATCTATGGCTACACCTTC. The chain has TRBV9 and TRBJ1-2, with TRBD1 as a possible D gene (5 bases). Per germline, CDR1 SGDLS and CDR2 YYNGEE. V gave up 3 bases and J gave up 4 bases, with 13 bases separating them. The CDR3 is 14 amino acids. The complete variable domain, with remaining parts taken from reference TRBV9 and TRBJ1-2, reads DSGVTQTPKHLITATGQRVTLRCSPRSGDLSVYWYQQSLDQGLQFLIQYYNGEERAKGNILERFSAQQFPDLHSELNLSSLELGDSALYFCASSARQMIYGYTFGSGTRLTVV.

V usage is TRBV7-9 and J usage is TRBJ1-6; D is uncertain. From germline, CDR1 is SEHNR and CDR2 FQNEAQ (reference sequence). The V gene lost 4 bases and the J gene lost 7 bases, with 8 bases spanning the gap. The CDR3 consists of 13 residues. CDR3 in amino acids: CASSSEGNSPLHF. In DNA form, the CDR3 reads TGTGCCAGCAGCTCAGAAGGAAATTCACCCCTCCACTTT.

This chain links TRBV6-5 with TRBJ2-7; D gene unclear. Germline-derived CDR1 and CDR2 are MNHEY and SVGAGI. The V end was cut by 10 bases, the J end by 8 bases, with 12 bases between. This CDR3 contains 10 residues. CDR3 sequence reads: CAKLLFQQYF. The CDR3 region has the DNA TGTGCCAAACTCCTTTTCCAGCAGTACTTC.

The rearrangement uses TRBV7-8 and TRBJ1-1, with a possible D match to TRBD1 (5 bases). Trimming cost V 3 bases and J 1 base, with 9 bases left between them. There are 14 residues in the CDR3. CDR1 is SGHVS, CDR2 FQNEAQ, per germline. The CDR3 bases are TGTGCCAGCAGCTTTCTCGGGGGGAACACTGAAGCTTTCTTT. Translated, it gives CASSFLGGNTEAFF.

The chain couples TRBV10-2 to TRBJ2-6; D may be TRBD2 (7 bases). The CDR3 contains 14 residues. Germline V lookup: CDR1 WSHSY, CDR2 SAAADI. The V gene lost 8 bases and the J gene lost 2 bases, with 10 bases spanning the gap. This chain's CDR3 is CASWGGAGANVLTF. The CDR3 DNA reads as TGCGCCAGCTGGGGGGGCGCTGGGGCCAACGTCCTGACTTTC.

The genes are TRBV6-4 and TRBJ2-5; TRBD2 matches at 14 bases. Germline loops: CDR1 MRHNA, CDR2 SNTAGT. The length of the CDR3 is 19 residues. The V segment lost 6 bases and the J segment 5 bases; nucleotides outside the gene matches: 17. CDR3 protein: CASRRPQGLAGVPRETQYF. CDR3 sequence (DNA): TGTGCCAGCAGAAGGCCCCAGGGACTAGCGGGGGTTCCACGGGAGACCCAGTACTTC.

This rearrangement joins TRBV19 to TRBJ1-1, with a weak D call TRBD1 (6 bases). CDR1 is LNHDA and CDR2 is SQIVND in the germline V gene (reference sequence). The V and J ends lost 9 bases and 5 bases respectively, with 22 bases between them. The CDR3 covers 15 residues. CDR3 residues: CASRQVEGGGTEAFF. As DNA, the CDR3 is TGTGCCAGCCGACAGGTCGAAGGGGGAGGGACTGAAGCTTTCTTT. Full variable domain (rest looked up from reference TRBV19 and TRBJ1-1): DGGITQSPKYLFRKEGQNVTLSCEQNLNHDAMYWYRQDPGQGLRLIYYSQIVNDFQKGDIAEGYSVSREKKESFPLTVTSAQKNPTAFYLCASRQVEGGGTEAFFGQGTRLTVV.

The gene calls are TRBV3-1 (or the pseudogene TRBV3-2) and TRBJ2-3; 9 bases are a match to TRBD2. J was trimmed by 5 bases and V by 2 bases; bases with no gene match: 11. CDR3 length: 17 residues. The V gene's germline CDR1 is LGHDT and CDR2 YNNKEL (reference sequence). For the CDR3, the DNA is TGTGCCAGCAGCCAAAACGCCGAGGCGGGGGGGGGAGATACGCAGTATTTT. It translates to CASSQNAEAGGGDTQYF.